This T cell receptor (beta chain) was sequenced for a study of blood T cell repertoires in COVID-19. Study summary: The samples span acute and convalescent COVID-19 from the United States, Italy and Spain. T cells, B-cell-depleted T cells, or PBMCs supplied cDNA or gDNA.

Per the original data handling: Reference gene primer amplification in the assay estimated nucleated cell counts. Some clones are missing from TCRdb's copy, which holds only in-frame ones; the method was immunoSEQ multiplex PCR. V, J and clone size reflect that table, while D and trimming were determined from the DNA. The profile shows approximately 250,000 clones, 86% of them singletons. This CDR3 region has 14 residues. The germline V gene has CDR1 SGDLS and CDR2 YYNGEE. J was trimmed by 0 bases and V by 6 bases; bases with no gene match: 2. This chain joins TRBV9 and TRBJ2-1; 8 nucleotides line up with TRBD1. What was sequenced was peripheral blood. This receptor was identified in a man aged 25-40 years with active or convalescent COVID-19. CDR3 nucleotide sequence: TGTGCCAGCAAGGGACAGGACTCCTACAATGAGCAGTTCTTC. Its protein product is CASKGQDSYNEQFF.